This section outlines one TCR beta chain sequence together with its context. The target antigen is unknown. The Oncomine TCR Beta short-read assay was what sequenced the DNA obtained from cultured CD4+ T cells. TCRdb independently ran MiXCR on the PCR reads; one entry per CDR3 protein. The repertoire consists of approximately 11,000 distinct CDR3 sequences, with 63% occurring once and the leading ten covering around 25%. Stated treatment: roughly ten-day PBMC culture with coronavirus spike peptide pools or control peptides (ViraFEST assay). Each well held over 1.5 million PBMCs in IL-2 (about 10 IU/ml) medium with approximately 9.2 ug/ml peptide pools. This CDR3 region has 17 residues. These data come from a study of vaccination and CD4 T cells after COVID-19. Across the whole study: Overlapping peptides covering the spike proteins of SARS-CoV-2, HCoV-NL63, HCoV-OC43 and HCoV-229E were added to stimulate cells.

The sequenced sample was CD4+ T cells from blood, cultured in vitro. The V gene is TRBV21-1, the J gene TRBJ1-6; the table's D call of TRBD1 was not tested on the DNA. TRBV21-1 is labeled a pseudogene. The receptor was derived from a human donor who had recovered from COVID-19. CDR3 region: CASNRVKTGLVDSPLHF. The DNA of the CDR3 is TGTGCCAGCAACCGGGTGAAGACAGGGCTTGTCGATTCACCCCTCCACTTT.